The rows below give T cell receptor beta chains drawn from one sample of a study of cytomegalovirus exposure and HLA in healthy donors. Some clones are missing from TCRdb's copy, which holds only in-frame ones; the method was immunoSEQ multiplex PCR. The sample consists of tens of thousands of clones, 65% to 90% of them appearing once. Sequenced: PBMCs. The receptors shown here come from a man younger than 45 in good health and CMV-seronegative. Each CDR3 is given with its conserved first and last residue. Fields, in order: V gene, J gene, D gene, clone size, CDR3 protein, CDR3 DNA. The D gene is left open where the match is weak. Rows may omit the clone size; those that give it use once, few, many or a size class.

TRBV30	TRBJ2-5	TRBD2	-	CAWKEIRGAQYF	TGTGCCTGGAAGGAGATTCGGGGGGCCCAGTACTTC
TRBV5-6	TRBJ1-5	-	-	CASSLGQGGNQPQHF	TGTGCCAGCAGCTTGGGGCAGGGTGGCAATCAGCCCCAGCATTTT
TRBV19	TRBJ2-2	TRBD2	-	CASYSGGNTGELFF	TGTGCCAGTTACTCGGGGGGGAACACCGGGGAGCTGTTTTTT
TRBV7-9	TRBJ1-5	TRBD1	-	CSSSPSGQGGNQPQHF	TGTTCCAGCAGTCCTAGCGGACAGGGAGGCAATCAGCCCCAGCATTTT
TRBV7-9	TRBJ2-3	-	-	CASSSMSRDIGTQYF	TGTGCCAGCAGCTCAATGTCCCGGGACATCGGTACGCAGTATTTT
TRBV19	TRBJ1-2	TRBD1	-	CASWDRGRDGYTF	TGTGCCAGTTGGGACAGGGGGCGGGATGGCTACACCTTC
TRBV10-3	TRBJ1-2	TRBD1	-	CAIRGDRGYGYTF	TGTGCCATCAGAGGGGACAGAGGGTATGGCTACACCTTC
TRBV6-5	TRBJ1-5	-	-	CASTGHSSNQPQHF	TGTGCCAGCACCGGACACAGTAGCAATCAGCCCCAGCATTTT
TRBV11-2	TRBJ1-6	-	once	CASSLVAGRHNSPLHF	TGTGCCAGCAGCTTAGTGGCAGGGAGGCATAATTCACCCCTCCACTTT
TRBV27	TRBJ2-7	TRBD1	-	CASSSPGTGDYEQYF	TGTGCCAGCAGTTCCCCCGGGACAGGGGACTACGAGCAGTACTTC
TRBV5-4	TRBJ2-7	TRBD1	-	CASSLGQGGIYEQYF	TGTGCCAGCAGTCTCGGACAGGGGGGAATCTACGAGCAGTACTTC
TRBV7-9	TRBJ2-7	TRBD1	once	CASTLDRDEQYF	TGTGCCAGCACCCTTGACAGGGACGAGCAGTACTTC
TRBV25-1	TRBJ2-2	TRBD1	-	CASSTGGFGGELFF	TGTGCCAGCAGCACAGGGGGCTTCGGCGGGGAGCTGTTTTTT
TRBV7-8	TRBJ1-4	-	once	CASSSPSGNEKLFF	TGTGCCAGCAGCTCCCCGTCAGGCAATGAAAAACTGTTTTTT
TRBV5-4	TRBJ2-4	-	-	CASSFGQGGGIQYF	TGTGCCAGCAGCTTTGGGCAGGGAGGGGGCATTCAGTACTTC
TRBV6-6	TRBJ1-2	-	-	CASSYGGTGGYTF	TGTGCCAGCAGTTACGGGGGGACGGGGGGCTACACCTTC
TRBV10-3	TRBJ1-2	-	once	CAISESFSYGYTF	TGCGCCATCAGTGAGTCTTTCTCTTATGGCTACACCTTC
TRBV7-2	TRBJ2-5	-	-	CASSSQETQYF	TGTGCCAGCAGCTCGCAAGAGACCCAGTACTTC
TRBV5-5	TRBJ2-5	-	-	CASSFGAGGETQYF	TGTGCCAGCAGCTTTGGGGCAGGTGGGGAGACCCAGTACTTC
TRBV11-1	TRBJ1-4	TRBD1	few	CASSLAPQGANEKLFF	TGTGCCAGCAGCTTAGCTCCACAGGGGGCGAATGAAAAACTGTTTTTT
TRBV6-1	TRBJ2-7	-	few	CASLKDTYEQYF	TGTGCCAGCCTAAAGGACACCTACGAGCAGTACTTC
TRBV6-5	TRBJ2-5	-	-	CATRAFPVEGTQYF	TGTGCCACTCGGGCGTTTCCGGTGGAGGGGACCCAGTACTTC
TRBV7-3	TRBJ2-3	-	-	CASSLTRNADTQYF	TGTGCCAGCAGCTTAACCAGAAACGCAGATACGCAGTATTTT
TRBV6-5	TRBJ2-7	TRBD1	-	CASSHEGTGTIEQYF	TGTGCCAGCAGTCACGAGGGGACAGGGACCATCGAGCAGTACTTC
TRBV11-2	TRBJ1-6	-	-	CASSGSGVWNSPLHF	TGTGCCAGCAGCGGTTCAGGGGTTTGGAATTCACCCCTCCACTTT
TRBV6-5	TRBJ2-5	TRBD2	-	CASSLGGASGWGAQYF	TGTGCCAGCAGTTTGGGAGGGGCTAGCGGATGGGGGGCCCAGTACTTC
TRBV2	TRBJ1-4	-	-	CASKAGRSNEKLFF	TGTGCCAGCAAGGCGGGCAGAAGCAATGAAAAACTGTTTTTT
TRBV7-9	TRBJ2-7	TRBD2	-	CASSSQPAAGAYEQYF	TGTGCCAGCAGCTCCCAGCCTGCGGCGGGAGCCTACGAGCAGTACTTC
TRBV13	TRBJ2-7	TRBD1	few	CASSGPGTGAYEQYF	TGTGCCAGCAGCGGCCCCGGGACAGGAGCCTACGAGCAGTACTTC
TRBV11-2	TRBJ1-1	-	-	CASSPGGGTEAFF	TGTGCCAGCAGCCCGGGAGGGGGGACTGAAGCTTTCTTT
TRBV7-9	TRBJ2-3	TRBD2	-	CASSPRTSGSLGDTQYF	TGTGCCAGCAGCCCGAGGACTAGCGGGAGTTTGGGAGATACGCAGTATTTT
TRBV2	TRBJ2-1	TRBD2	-	CASSATSGRAYEQFF	TGTGCCAGCAGCGCCACTAGCGGGAGGGCCTATGAGCAGTTCTTC
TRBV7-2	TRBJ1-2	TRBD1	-	CASSLGTGEGLGYTF	TGTGCCAGCAGCCTAGGGACAGGGGAAGGCCTTGGCTACACCTTC
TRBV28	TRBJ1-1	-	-	CASTGGATNTEAFF	TGTGCCAGCACGGGGGGGGCGACGAACACTGAAGCTTTCTTT
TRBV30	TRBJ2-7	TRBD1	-	CAWSVGTGLGEQYF	TGTGCCTGGAGTGTAGGGACAGGGCTGGGGGAGCAGTACTTC
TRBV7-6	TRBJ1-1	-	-	CASSSTGMNTEAFF	TGTGCCAGCAGCTCAACAGGGATGAACACTGAAGCTTTCTTT
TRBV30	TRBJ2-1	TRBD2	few	CAWSESLAGAGEQFF	TGTGCCTGGAGTGAATCTCTAGCGGGAGCCGGTGAGCAGTTCTTC
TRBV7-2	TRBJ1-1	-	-	CASSQLLLEAFF	TGTGCCAGCAGCCAATTATTACTTGAAGCTTTCTTT
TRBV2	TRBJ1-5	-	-	CASRGGTGYSNQPQHF	TGTGCCAGCAGGGGAGGTACAGGCTATAGCAATCAGCCCCAGCATTTT
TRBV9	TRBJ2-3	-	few	CASSQGLSDTQYF	TGTGCCAGCAGCCAGGGGTTATCAGATACGCAGTATTTT
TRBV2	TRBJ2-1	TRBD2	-	CASSAPPRLAAYNEQFF	TGTGCCAGCAGTGCCCCCCCTCGACTAGCGGCTTACAATGAGCAGTTCTTC
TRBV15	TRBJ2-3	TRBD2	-	CATSRELAGVGDTQYF	TGTGCCACCAGCAGAGAGCTAGCGGGGGTGGGAGATACGCAGTATTTT
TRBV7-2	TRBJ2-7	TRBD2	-	CASSLSLAGGHEQYF	TGTGCCAGCAGCTTATCCCTAGCGGGGGGACACGAGCAGTACTTC
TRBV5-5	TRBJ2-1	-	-	CASSPTGSANEQFF	TGTGCCAGCAGCCCAACGGGTAGTGCGAATGAGCAGTTCTTC
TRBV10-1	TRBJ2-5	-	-	CASSEPEYNTQETQYF	TGCGCCAGCAGTGAGCCAGAATACAACACCCAAGAGACCCAGTACTTC
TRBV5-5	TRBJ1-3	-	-	CASSPEEGTGNTIYF	TGTGCCAGCAGCCCGGAGGAGGGCACTGGAAACACCATATATTTT
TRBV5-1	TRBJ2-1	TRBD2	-	CASSLGAGGYDNEQFF	TGCGCCAGCAGCTTGGGGGCGGGAGGCTATGACAATGAGCAGTTCTTC